The T cell receptor (beta chain) under discussion was sequenced for a study of blood T cell repertoires in COVID-19. Study summary: PBMCs, B-cell-depleted T cells, or T cells provided the cDNA or gDNA that made up the material.

Per the germline V gene, CDR1 is SQVTM and CDR2 is ANQGSEA. The CDR3 has 15 amino acids. V was pared by 2 bases and J by 4 bases, with 10 bases of the junction left unmatched. Clones were sequenced by immunoSEQ multiplex PCR, and TCRdb holds only the in-frame ones, with some missing. The sample consists of over 100,000 clones, around 84% of them appearing once. Enrolled through a virtual design, the participants were between roughly 18 and 89 years of age and came from 24 US areas. Categorization into cohorts depended on clinical history that participants reported. Cohort 3 recovered donors had two negative PCRs, clearance, or symptom resolution.

This TCR was recovered from a woman aged 25-40 years who had recovered from COVID-19. The sequenced sample consisted of PBMCs or T cells enriched from blood (not recorded which). V is TRBV29-1 and J is TRBJ1-1; 7 bases fit TRBD1. The CDR3, as DNA: TGCAGCGTTGAATTCCGGGTCCGGGACAGCACTGAAGCTTTCTTT. It is translated as CSVEFRVRDSTEAFF.